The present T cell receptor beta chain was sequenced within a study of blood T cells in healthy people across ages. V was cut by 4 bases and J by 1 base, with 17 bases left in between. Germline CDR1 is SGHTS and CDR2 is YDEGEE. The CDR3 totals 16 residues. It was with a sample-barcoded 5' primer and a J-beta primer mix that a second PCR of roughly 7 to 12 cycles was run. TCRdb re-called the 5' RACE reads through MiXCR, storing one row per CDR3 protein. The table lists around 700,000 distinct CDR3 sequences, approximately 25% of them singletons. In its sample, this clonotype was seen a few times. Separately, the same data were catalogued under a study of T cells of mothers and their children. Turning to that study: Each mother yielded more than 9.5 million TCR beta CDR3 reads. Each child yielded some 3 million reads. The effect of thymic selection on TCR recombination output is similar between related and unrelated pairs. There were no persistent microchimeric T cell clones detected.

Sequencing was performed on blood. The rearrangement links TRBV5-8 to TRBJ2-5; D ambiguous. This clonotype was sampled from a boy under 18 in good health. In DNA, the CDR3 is TGTGCCAGCAGCCCCCCGCCTCTAGGGTTCCAAGAGACCCAGTACTTC. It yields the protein CASSPPPLGFQETQYF.